Listed below are T cell receptor beta chains from one sample, sequenced in a study of blood T cell repertoires in COVID-19. The repertoire was sequenced with immunoSEQ multiplex PCR; TCRdb's copy has only in-frame clones and lacks some. This sample has 50,000 to 75,000 clones, with around 91% found just once. The sample consisted of peripheral blood. These receptors were collected from a human donor in a cohort sampled during active COVID-19. Both conserved end residues are part of each CDR3. The D gene is left open where the match is weak.

length	V	J	D	DNA	CDR3
15	TRBV18	TRBJ1-2	NA	TGTGCCAGCTCACCACCCCCCTTGGACAGACATGGCTACACCTTC	CASSPPPLDRHGYTF
15	TRBV7-9	TRBJ2-2	NA	TGTGCCAGCAGCTTAGTTCCTAGTGGAACCGGGGAGCTGTTTTTT	CASSLVPSGTGELFF
14	TRBV25-1	TRBJ1-4	TRBD1	TGTGCCAGCAGCCGAGGGGGCACGAATGAAAAACTGTTTTTT	CASSRGGTNEKLFF
17	TRBV7-6	TRBJ1-3	TRBD1	TGTGCCAGCAGCATTCGACAGGGAGAGGGCTCTGGAAACACCATATATTTT	CASSIRQGEGSGNTIYF
13	TRBV12-3/TRBV12-4	TRBJ1-1	NA	TGTGCCAGCAGAAACTCAGGGGCTGGTGAAGCTTTCTTT	CASRNSGAGEAFF
13	TRBV9	TRBJ2-3	NA	TGTGCCAGTACCGCGGCGCCGTCCGATACGCAGTATTTT	CASTAAPSDTQYF
15	TRBV4-1	TRBJ1-5	NA	TGCGCCAGCAGCCAAGATCCCGGGGAATATCAGCCCCAGCATTTT	CASSQDPGEYQPQHF
14	TRBV5-1	TRBJ2-1	TRBD1	TGCGCCAGCAGCGCGACAGGGGGCGGTTTTGAGCAGTTCTTC	CASSATGGGFEQFF
15	TRBV11-2	TRBJ2-3	NA	TGTGCCAGCAGCTTCGCTTTCAGGGGCACAGATACGCAGTATTTT	CASSFAFRGTDTQYF
15	TRBV6-5	TRBJ2-7	TRBD1	TGTGCCAGCAGTTTAAGACAGGGTCACTCCTACGAGCAGTACTTC	CASSLRQGHSYEQYF
14	TRBV11-2	TRBJ2-3	TRBD2	TGTGCCAGCAGCTTAAGTCGGGGGGGGGATACGCAGTATTTT	CASSLSRGGDTQYF